These 22 T cell receptor beta chains were sequenced from one sample in a study of T cells expressing NK-cell markers. TCRdb reprocessed the 5' RACE reads, with one entry per CDR3 protein and no DNA. The listing records more than 400,000 distinct CDR3 sequences. The sample consisted of blood T cells: a sorted CD56 or NKG2C T cell subset, CD4+ or CD8+ T cells, or bulk PBMC T cells (not recorded which). Receptors originate from a woman between 18 and 70 years old in good health.

The chain links TRBV10-3 to TRBJ2-5; TCRdb proposes TRBD2, but this gene call is untestable without DNA. The germline CDR1 and CDR2 sequences are ENHRY and SYGVKD. The CDR3 extends over 15 amino acids. CDR3 loop: CAISDDLAGKETQYF.

The chain carries TRBV20-1 and TRBJ1-3. Germline V CDR1 and CDR2: DFQATT, SNEGSKA (reference sequence). The CDR3 covers 13 residues. This CDR3 reads CSAPPPTGNTIYF.

The chain has TRBV7-2 and TRBJ2-7. The CDR3 totals 14 residues. In germline, CDR1 is SGHTA, CDR2 FQGNSA. CDR3 residues: CASSHTAGLYEQYF. Variable domain in full (rest from reference TRBV7-2 and TRBJ2-7): GAGVSQSPSNKVTEKGKDVELRCDPISGHTALYWYRQSLGQGLEFLIYFQGNSAPDKSGLPSDRFSAERTGGSVSTLTIQRTQQEDSAVYLCASSHTAGLYEQYFGPGTRLTVT.

The V gene is TRBV20-1, the J gene TRBJ2-3; TCRdb gives TRBD2 as the D gene, but with no DNA this cannot be confirmed. CDR1 and CDR2 (germline): DFQATT, SNEGSKA (reference sequence). The CDR3 has 14 residues. CDR3 sequence: CSASAGGRTDTQYF.

The chain has TRBV20-1 and TRBJ2-7; TCRdb outputs TRBD2, but without DNA this stays unchecked. The CDR3 has 13 amino acids. From germline, CDR1 is DFQATT and CDR2 SNEGSKA (reference sequence). The CDR3: CSARPSGNYEQYF.

V and J are TRBV5-1 and TRBJ2-5; the D call of TRBD2 rests on TCRdb alone, since no DNA is present to check it. Germline loops: CDR1 SGHRS, CDR2 YFSETQ. The CDR3 has 20 amino acids. CDR3: CASSLVRVSGRLPLQETQYF. Full variable domain (remainder filled in from reference TRBV5-1 and TRBJ2-5): KAGVTQTPRYLIKTRGQQVTLSCSPISGHRSVSWYQQTPGQGLQFLFEYFSETQRNKGNFPGRFSGRQFSNSRSEMNVSTLELGDSALYLCASSLVRVSGRLPLQETQYFGPGTRLLVL.

The chain employs TRBV12-3 or TRBV12-4 and TRBJ2-3. The CDR3 contains 15 residues. The CDR3 here is CASSLDDGRTDTQYF.

CDR3 residues: CSVRVGQGASTSGRGYNEQFF. V usage is TRBV29-1 and J usage is TRBJ2-1; the TCRdb call, TRBD1, lacks DNA for checking. The CDR3 totals 21 residues. Germline V gives CDR1 SQVTM, CDR2 ANQGSEA.

The rearrangement joins TRBV24-1 to TRBJ2-1; the TCRdb call, TRBD2, lacks DNA for checking. From germline, CDR1 is KGHDR and CDR2 SFDVKD. The CDR3 sequence is 17 residues long. The CDR3 region is CATSDSRVFPRGPEQFF.

This sequence joins TRBV7-8 and TRBJ2-2. Germline CDR1 SGHVS, CDR2 FQNEAQ. The length of the CDR3 is 15 residues. This CDR3 is CASSLVGSEGGELFF.

The J gene is TRBJ2-1, the V gene TRBV6-5. Germline CDR1 MNHEY, CDR2 SVGAGI. This CDR3 is built from 12 residues. CDR3 protein: CASGMGYGEQFF.

The chain couples TRBV11-2 to TRBJ2-3; TCRdb selects TRBD1, and the lack of DNA leaves this call unchecked. CDR3 size: 15 residues. CDR1 and CDR2 from the germline V gene are SGHAT and FQNNGV. The CDR3 sequence is CASSLLGANTDTQYF.

The CDR3 sequence: CASSQDPPGLAGARATGELFF. The chain employs TRBV4-1 and TRBJ2-2; TCRdb's D call of TRBD2 is untestable without DNA. In germline, CDR1 is MGHRA, CDR2 YSYEKL. The CDR3 extends over 21 amino acids.

The chain couples TRBV12-3 or TRBV12-4 to TRBJ2-2. CDR3 length equals 13 residues. The CDR3: CATPPANTGELFF.

The chain joins TRBV12-3 or TRBV12-4 to TRBJ2-7; TCRdb's assignment of TRBD1 cannot be checked, as there is no DNA. The CDR3 contains 14 residues. This CDR3 is CASSFWDRSYEQYF.

CDR3 in amino acids: CASSKPRGLAAYNEQFF. The chain employs TRBV21-1 and TRBJ2-1; TCRdb gives TRBD2 as the D gene, but with no DNA this cannot be confirmed. TRBV21-1 is described as a pseudogene. This CDR3 comprises 17 residues.

The V gene is TRBV6-2 or TRBV6-3, the J gene TRBJ1-5; lacking DNA, the TRBD1 call made by TCRdb goes unchecked. The CDR3 totals 17 residues. Germline loops: CDR1 MNHEY, CDR2 SVGEGT. CDR3 region: CASSYFGTGGRNQPQHF.

The rearrangement joins TRBV6-1 to TRBJ2-1; TCRdb lists TRBD1, though no DNA is available to test this call. Germline CDR1 and CDR2: MNHNS and SASEGT. This CDR3 is built from 13 residues. CDR3 protein: CASTSGTHNEQFF.

The CDR3 protein is CATSGPGLEQFF. The genes are TRBV24-1 and TRBJ2-1; TCRdb selects TRBD2, and the lack of DNA leaves this call unchecked. Per germline, CDR1 KGHDR and CDR2 SFDVKD. The CDR3 runs 12 residues.

The V call is TRBV12-3 or TRBV12-4, the J call TRBJ2-2. There are 14 residues in the CDR3. CDR3 protein: CASSFGDSTGELFF.

The genes are TRBV5-6 and TRBJ1-1; TCRdb designates TRBD1, a call that cannot be tested without DNA. The CDR3 extends over 13 amino acids. Per germline, CDR1 SGHDT and CDR2 YYEEEE. The CDR3 sequence is CASSFGGATEAFF.

The chain is built from TRBV2 and TRBJ2-1; TCRdb outputs TRBD1, but without DNA this stays unchecked. Germline V lookup: CDR1 SNHLY, CDR2 FYNNEI. CDR3 size: 14 residues. CDR3 loop: CASSDRQGNNEQFF.